This entry is about one T cell receptor (beta chain). The sample originates from a study of T-cell reconstitution after alpha-beta-depleted transplantation in children. Looked up from germline, CDR1 is MDHEN and CDR2 is SYDVKM. The CDR3 is 14 residues long. The ends were cut back, 10 bases at V and 3 bases at J, with 19 bases in the middle. During its preparation, the TCRbeta library received unique molecular identifiers. MiXCR, run by TCRdb on the PCR reads, gives a single entry per CDR3 protein. In the table there are about 500,000 distinct CDR3 sequences, around a third of which are singletons. The specimen comprised PBMCs from the stem cell graft donor, sampled from the stem cell graft. The source of this sequence is a human donor who donated a stem cell graft to a child with aplastic anemia. The rearrangement links TRBV28 to TRBJ2-7; D is possibly TRBD2 (5 bases). As DNA, the CDR3 is TGTGCCACCCAGACGAGCGGATTCCTCTACGAGCAGTACTTC. The encoded protein is CATQTSGFLYEQYF.